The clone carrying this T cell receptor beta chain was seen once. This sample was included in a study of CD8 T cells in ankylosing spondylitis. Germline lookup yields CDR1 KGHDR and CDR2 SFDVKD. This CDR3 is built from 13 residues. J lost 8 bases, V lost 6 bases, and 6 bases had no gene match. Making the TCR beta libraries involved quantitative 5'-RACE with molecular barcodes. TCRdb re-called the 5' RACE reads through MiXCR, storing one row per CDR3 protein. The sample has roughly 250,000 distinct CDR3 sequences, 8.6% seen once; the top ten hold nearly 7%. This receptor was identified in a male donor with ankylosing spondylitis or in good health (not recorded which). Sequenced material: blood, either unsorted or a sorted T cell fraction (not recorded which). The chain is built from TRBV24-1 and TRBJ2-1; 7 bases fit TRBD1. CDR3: CATSRTGNDEQFF. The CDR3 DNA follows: TGTGCCACCAGTAGGACAGGAAACGATGAGCAGTTCTTC.